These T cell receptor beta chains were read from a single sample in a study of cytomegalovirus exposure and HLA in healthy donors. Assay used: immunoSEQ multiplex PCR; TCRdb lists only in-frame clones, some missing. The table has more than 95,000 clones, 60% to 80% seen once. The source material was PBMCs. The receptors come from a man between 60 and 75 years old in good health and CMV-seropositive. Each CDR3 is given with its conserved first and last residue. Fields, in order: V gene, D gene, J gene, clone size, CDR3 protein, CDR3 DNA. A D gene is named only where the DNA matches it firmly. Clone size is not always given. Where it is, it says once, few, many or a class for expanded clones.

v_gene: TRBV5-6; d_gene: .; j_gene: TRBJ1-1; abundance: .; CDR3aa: CASKSRGGRLYTEAFF; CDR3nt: TGTGCCAGCAAATCGAGGGGGGGGAGGTTGTACACTGAAGCTTTCTTT
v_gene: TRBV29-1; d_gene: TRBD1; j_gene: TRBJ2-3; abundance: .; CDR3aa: CSVKSQGADTQYF; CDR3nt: TGCAGCGTCAAGAGTCAGGGGGCGGATACGCAGTATTTT
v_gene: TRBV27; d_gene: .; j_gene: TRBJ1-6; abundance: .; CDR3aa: CASSLWESSYNSPLHF; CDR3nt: TGTGCCAGCAGTTTATGGGAGAGCTCCTATAATTCACCCCTCCACTTT
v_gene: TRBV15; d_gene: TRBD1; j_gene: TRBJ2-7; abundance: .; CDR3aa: CATSREKTGIYEQYF; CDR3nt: TGTGCCACCAGCAGGGAAAAGACAGGGATCTACGAGCAGTACTTC
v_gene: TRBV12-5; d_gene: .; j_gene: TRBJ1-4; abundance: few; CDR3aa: CASGLGRGNSGEKLFF; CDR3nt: TGTGCTAGTGGTTTGGGTCGAGGGAATAGTGGTGAAAAACTGTTTTTT
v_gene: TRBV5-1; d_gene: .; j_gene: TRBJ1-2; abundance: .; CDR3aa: CASSLTGTSYGYTF; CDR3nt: TGCGCCAGCAGCTTGACAGGGACGTCCTATGGCTACACCTTC
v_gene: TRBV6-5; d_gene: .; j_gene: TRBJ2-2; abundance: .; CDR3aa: CASSFFTGELFF; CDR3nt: TGTGCCAGCAGTTTCTTTACCGGGGAGCTGTTTTTT
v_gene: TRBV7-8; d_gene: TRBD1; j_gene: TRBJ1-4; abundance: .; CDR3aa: CASSSPSGQSNEKLFF; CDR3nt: TGTGCCAGCAGCTCCCCCTCGGGACAGTCAAATGAAAAACTGTTTTTT
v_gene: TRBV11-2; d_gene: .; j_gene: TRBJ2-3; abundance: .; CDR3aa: CASSPLNSDTQYF; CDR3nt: TGTGCCAGCAGCCCGCTTAACAGTGATACGCAGTATTTT
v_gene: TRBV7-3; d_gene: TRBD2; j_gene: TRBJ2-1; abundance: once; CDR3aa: CASSAPGLAEYNEQFF; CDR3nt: TGTGCCAGCAGCGCGCCTGGACTAGCGGAGTACAATGAGCAGTTCTTC
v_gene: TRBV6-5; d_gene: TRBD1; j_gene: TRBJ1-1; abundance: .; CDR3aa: CASSPLGQRTEAFF; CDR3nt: TGTGCCAGCAGTCCGTTGGGACAGAGAACTGAAGCTTTCTTT
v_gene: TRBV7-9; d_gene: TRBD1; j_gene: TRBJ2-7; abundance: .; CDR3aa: CASSSPPGQGFYEQYF; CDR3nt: TGTGCCAGCAGCTCGCCTCCTGGACAGGGGTTCTACGAGCAGTACTTC
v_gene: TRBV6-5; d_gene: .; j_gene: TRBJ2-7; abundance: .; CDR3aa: CASSPRGAGGFEQYF; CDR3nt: TGTGCCAGCAGTCCGAGGGGGGCAGGGGGTTTCGAGCAGTACTTC
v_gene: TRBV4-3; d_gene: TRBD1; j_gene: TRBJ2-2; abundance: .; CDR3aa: CASSRRTGGASGELFF; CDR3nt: TGCGCCAGCAGCCGACGGACAGGGGGCGCCTCCGGGGAGCTGTTTTTT
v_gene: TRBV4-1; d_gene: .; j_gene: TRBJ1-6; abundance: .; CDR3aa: CASSQDPGAVTLHF; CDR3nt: TGCGCCAGCAGCCAAGATCCAGGCGCTGTGACCCTCCACTTT
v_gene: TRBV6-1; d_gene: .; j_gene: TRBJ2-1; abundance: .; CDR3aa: CASSELPLSYNEQFF; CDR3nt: TGTGCCAGCAGTGAACTTCCACTCTCCTACAATGAGCAGTTCTTC
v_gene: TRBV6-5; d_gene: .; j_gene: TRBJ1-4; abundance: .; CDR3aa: CASSYSQGTNEKLFF; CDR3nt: TGTGCCAGCAGTTACTCCCAGGGCACTAATGAAAAACTGTTTTTT
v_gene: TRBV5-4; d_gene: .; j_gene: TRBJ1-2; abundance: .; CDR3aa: CASRPEIITGPFYGYTF; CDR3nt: TGTGCCAGCAGACCTGAGATTATTACAGGGCCCTTCTATGGCTACACCTTC
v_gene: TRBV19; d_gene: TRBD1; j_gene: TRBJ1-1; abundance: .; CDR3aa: CASIFRQTGTNTEAFF; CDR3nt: TGTGCCAGTATTTTTCGACAGACAGGGACGAACACTGAAGCTTTCTTT
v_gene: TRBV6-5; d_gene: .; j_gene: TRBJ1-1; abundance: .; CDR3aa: CASSYSSSSNTEAFF; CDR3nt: TGTGCCAGCAGTTACTCGAGTAGCAGTAACACTGAAGCTTTCTTT
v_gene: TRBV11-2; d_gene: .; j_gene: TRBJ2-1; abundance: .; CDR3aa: CASSSSGVQQFF; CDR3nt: TGTGCCAGCAGCTCCTCGGGGGTGCAACAGTTCTTC
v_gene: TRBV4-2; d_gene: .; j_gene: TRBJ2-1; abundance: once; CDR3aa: CASSQVGGAGNEQFF; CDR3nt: TGTGCCAGCAGCCAAGTCGGGGGTGCGGGGAATGAGCAGTTCTTC
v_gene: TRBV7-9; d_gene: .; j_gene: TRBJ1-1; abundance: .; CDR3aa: CASSETASMNTEAFF; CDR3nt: TGTGCCAGCAGCGAAACAGCCTCTATGAACACTGAAGCTTTCTTT
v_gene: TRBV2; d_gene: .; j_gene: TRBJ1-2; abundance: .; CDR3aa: CASSPGENYGYTF; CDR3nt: TGTGCCAGCAGTCCAGGGGAGAACTATGGCTACACCTTC
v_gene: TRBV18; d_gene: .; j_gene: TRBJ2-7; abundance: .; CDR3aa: CASSPGAVHEQYF; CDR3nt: TGTGCCAGCTCACCTGGGGCAGTCCACGAGCAGTACTTC
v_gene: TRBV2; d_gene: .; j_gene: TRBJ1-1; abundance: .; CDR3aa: CASARAPGEGTEAFF; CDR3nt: TGTGCCAGCGCTAGGGCGCCAGGGGAGGGCACTGAAGCTTTCTTT
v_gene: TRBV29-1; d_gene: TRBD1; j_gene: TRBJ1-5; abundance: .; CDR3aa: CSVGAGGAGAQHF; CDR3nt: TGCAGCGTTGGCGCAGGGGGCGCGGGGGCCCAGCATTTT
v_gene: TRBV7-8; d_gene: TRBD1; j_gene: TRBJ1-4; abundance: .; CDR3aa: CASGQGAGEKLFF; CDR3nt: TGTGCCAGCGGACAGGGGGCCGGAGAAAAACTGTTTTTT
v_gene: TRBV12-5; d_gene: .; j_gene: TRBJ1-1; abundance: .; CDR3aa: CASGSPPPPEAFF; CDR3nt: TGTGCTAGTGGGAGTCCCCCACCGCCCGAAGCTTTCTTT
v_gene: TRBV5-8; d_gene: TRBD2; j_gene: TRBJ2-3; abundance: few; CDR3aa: CASSFGLGTDTQYF; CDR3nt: TGTGCCAGCAGCTTCGGACTAGGCACAGATACGCAGTATTTT
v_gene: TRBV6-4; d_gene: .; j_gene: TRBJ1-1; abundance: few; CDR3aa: CASSDSSRRGRTEAFF; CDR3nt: TGTGCCAGCAGTGACTCGAGCAGGAGGGGTCGGACTGAAGCTTTCTTT
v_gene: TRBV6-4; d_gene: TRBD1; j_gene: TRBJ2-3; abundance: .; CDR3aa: CASSVGQGTDTQYF; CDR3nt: TGTGCCAGCAGTGTTGGACAGGGAACAGATACGCAGTATTTT
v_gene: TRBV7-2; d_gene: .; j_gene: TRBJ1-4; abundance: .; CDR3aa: CASSPQREKLFF; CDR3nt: TGTGCCAGCAGCCCCCAGCGAGAAAAACTGTTTTTT
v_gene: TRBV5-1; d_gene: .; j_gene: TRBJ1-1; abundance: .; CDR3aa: CASSALSRGNTEAFF; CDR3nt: TGCGCCAGCAGCGCCCTCTCACGCGGGAACACTGAAGCTTTCTTT
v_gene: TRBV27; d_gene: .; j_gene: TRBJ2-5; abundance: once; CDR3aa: CASSLSLRGFGETQYF; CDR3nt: TGTGCCAGCAGTTTATCGTTGCGGGGCTTTGGGGAGACCCAGTACTTC
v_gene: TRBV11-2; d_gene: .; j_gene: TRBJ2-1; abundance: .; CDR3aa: CASSFLQGSLGNEQFF; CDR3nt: TGTGCCAGCAGCTTCCTACAGGGCTCCCTTGGGAATGAGCAGTTCTTC
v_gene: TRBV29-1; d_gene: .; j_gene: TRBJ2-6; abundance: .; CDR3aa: CSVISGFSGANVLTF; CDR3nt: TGCAGCGTTATATCAGGGTTTTCTGGGGCCAACGTCCTGACTTTC
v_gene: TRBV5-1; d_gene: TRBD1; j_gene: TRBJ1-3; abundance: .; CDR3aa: CASSPGQGGSFGNTIYF; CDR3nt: TGCGCCAGCAGCCCCGGACAGGGAGGGTCCTTCGGAAACACCATATATTTT
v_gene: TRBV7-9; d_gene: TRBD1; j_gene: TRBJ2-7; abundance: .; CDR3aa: CASSSGTGAWQYF; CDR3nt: TGTGCCAGCAGCTCCGGGACAGGCGCGTGGCAGTACTTC
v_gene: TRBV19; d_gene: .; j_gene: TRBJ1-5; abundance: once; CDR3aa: CASSIVRGGEPQHF; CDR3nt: TGTGCCAGTAGTATAGTGAGGGGAGGGGAGCCCCAGCATTTT
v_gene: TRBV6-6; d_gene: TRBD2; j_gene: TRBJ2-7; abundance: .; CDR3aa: CASSPRSSGGIYEQYF; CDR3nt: TGTGCCAGCAGCCCTCGCTCTAGCGGGGGGATCTACGAGCAGTACTTC
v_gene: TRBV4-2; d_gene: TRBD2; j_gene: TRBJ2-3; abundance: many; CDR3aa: CASSPELAGGPSTDTQYF; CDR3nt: TGTGCCAGCAGCCCAGAGTTAGCGGGGGGCCCTAGCACAGATACGCAGTATTTT
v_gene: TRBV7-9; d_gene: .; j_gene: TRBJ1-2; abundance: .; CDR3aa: CASSLSLSYGYTF; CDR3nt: TGTGCCAGCAGCTTATCCCTATCCTATGGCTACACCTTC
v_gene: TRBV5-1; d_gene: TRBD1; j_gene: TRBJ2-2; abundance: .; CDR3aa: CASSRDSATGELFF; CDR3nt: TGCGCCAGCAGCCGGGACAGCGCCACCGGGGAGCTGTTTTTT
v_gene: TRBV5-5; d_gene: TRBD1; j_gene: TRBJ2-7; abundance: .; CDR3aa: CASSLVIVGQGVAYEQYF; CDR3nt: TGTGCCAGCAGCTTGGTAATTGTGGGACAGGGGGTCGCCTACGAGCAGTACTTC
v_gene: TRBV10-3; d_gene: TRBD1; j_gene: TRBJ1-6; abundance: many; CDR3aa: CAIRDNGQGGSPLHF; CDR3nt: TGTGCCATCAGAGATAATGGACAGGGAGGCTCACCCCTCCACTTT
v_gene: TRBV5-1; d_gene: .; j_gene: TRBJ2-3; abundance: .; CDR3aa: CASSTGSPTPGTQYF; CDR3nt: TGCGCCAGCAGCACCGGGAGCCCGACTCCGGGGACGCAGTATTTT
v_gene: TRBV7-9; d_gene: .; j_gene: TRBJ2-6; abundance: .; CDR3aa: CASSLVGSPSGANVLTF; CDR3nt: TGTGCCAGCAGCTTAGTGGGCAGCCCCTCTGGGGCCAACGTCCTGACTTTC
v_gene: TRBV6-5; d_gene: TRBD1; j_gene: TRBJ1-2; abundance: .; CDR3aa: CATVRAQGERGYTF; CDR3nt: TGTGCCACCGTTCGCGCTCAGGGGGAGCGTGGCTACACCTTC
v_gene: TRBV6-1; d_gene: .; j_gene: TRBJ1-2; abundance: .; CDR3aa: CASSEDGEKGYTF; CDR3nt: TGTGCCAGCAGTGAAGACGGGGAGAAAGGCTACACCTTC
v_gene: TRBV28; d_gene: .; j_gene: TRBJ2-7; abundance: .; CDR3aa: CASSLFSPGTYSYEQYF; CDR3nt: TGTGCCAGCAGTTTATTCAGTCCCGGGACATACTCCTACGAGCAGTACTTC
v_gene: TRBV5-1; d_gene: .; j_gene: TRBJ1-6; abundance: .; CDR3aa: CASSLVTGSPLHF; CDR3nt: TGCGCCAGCAGCTTGGTGACAGGATCACCCCTCCACTTT